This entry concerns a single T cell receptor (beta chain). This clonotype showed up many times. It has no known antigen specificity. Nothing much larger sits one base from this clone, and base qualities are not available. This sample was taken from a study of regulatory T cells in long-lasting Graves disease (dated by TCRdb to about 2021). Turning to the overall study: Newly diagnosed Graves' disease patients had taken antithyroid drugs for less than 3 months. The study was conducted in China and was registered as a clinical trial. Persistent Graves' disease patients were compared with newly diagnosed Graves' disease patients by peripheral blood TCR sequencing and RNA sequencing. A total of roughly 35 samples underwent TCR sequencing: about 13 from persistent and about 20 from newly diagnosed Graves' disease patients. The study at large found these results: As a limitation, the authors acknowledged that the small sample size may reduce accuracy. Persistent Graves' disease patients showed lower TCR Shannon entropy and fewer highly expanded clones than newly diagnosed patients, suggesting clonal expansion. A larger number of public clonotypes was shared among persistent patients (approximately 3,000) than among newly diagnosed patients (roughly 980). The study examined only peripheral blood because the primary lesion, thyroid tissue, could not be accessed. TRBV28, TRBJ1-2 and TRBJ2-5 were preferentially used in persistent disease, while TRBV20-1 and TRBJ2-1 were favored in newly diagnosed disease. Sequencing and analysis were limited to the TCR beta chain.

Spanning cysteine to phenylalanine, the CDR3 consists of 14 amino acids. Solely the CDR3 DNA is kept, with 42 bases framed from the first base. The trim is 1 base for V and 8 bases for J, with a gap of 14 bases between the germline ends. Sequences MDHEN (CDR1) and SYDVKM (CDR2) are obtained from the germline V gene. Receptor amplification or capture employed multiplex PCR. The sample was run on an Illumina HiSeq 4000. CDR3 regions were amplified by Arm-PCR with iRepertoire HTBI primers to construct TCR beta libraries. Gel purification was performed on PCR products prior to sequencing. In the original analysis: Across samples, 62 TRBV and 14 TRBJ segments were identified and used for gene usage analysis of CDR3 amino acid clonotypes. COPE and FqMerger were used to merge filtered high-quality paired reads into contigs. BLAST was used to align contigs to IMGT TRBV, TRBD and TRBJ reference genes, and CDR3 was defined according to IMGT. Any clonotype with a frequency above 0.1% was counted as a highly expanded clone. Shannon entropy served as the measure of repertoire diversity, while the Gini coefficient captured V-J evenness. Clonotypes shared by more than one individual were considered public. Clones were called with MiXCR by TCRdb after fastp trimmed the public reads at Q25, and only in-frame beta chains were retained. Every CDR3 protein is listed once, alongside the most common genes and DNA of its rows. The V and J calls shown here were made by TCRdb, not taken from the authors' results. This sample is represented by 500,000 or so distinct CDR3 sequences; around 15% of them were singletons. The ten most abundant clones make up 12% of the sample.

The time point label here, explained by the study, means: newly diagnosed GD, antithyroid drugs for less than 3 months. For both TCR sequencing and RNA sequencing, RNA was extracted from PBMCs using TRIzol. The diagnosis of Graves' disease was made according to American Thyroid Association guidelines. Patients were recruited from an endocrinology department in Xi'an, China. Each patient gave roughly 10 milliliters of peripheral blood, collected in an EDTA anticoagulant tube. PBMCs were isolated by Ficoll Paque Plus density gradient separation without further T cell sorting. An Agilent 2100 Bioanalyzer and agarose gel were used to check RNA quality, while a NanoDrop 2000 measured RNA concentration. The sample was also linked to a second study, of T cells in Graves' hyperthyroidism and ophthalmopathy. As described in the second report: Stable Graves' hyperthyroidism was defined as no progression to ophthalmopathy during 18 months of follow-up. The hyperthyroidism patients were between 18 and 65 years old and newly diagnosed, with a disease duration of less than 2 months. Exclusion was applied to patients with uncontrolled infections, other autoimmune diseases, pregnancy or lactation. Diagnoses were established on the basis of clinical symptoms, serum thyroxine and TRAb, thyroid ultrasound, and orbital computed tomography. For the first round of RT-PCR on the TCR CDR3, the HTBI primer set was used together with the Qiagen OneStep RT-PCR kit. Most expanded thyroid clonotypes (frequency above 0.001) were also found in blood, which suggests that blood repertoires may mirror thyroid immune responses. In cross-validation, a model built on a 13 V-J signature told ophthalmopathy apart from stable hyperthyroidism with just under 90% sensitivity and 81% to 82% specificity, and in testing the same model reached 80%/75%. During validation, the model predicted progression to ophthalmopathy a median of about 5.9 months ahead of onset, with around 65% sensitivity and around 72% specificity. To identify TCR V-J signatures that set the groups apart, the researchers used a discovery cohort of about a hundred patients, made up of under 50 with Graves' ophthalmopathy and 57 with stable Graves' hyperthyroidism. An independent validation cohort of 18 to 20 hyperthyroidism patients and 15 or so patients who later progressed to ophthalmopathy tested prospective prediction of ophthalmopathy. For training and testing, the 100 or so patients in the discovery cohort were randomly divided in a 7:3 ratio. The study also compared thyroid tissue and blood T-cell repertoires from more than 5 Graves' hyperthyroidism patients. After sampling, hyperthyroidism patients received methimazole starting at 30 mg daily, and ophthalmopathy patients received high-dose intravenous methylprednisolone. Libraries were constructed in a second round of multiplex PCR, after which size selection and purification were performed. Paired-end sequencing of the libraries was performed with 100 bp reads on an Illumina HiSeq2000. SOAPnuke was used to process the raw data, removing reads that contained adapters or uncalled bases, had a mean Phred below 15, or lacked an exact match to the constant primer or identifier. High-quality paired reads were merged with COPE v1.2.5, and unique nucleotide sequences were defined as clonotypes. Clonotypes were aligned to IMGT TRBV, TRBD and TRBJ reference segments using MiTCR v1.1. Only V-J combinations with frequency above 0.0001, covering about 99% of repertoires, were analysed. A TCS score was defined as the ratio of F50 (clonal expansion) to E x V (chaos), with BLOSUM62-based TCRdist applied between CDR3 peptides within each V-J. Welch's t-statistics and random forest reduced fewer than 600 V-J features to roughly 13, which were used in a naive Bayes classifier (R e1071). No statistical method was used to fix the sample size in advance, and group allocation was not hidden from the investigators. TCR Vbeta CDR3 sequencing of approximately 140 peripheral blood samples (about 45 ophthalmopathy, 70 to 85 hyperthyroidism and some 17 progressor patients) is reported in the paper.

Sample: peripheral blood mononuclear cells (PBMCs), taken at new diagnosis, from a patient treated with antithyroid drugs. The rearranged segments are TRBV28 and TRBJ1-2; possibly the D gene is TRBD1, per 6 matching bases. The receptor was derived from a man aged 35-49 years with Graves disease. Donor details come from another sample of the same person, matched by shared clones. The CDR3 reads CASSLSGGQLGYTF. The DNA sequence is TGTGCCAGCAGTTTATCCGGGGGCCAGCTCGGCTACACCTTC.